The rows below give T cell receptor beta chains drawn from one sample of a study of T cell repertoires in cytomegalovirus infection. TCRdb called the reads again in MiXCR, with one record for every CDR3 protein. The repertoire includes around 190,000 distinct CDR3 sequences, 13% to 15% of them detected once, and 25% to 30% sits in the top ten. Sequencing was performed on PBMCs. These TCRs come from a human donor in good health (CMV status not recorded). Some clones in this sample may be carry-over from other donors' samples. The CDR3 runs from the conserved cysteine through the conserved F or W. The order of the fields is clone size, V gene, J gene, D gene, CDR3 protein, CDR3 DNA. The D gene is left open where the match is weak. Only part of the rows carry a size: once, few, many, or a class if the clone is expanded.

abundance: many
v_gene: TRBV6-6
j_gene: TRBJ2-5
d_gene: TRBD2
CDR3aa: CASRSSGGAQETQYF
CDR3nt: TGTGCCAGCAGGTCTAGCGGGGGGGCCCAAGAGACCCAGTACTTC

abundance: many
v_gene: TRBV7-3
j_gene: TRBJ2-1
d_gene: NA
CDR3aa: CASSLMGSGRGNEQFF
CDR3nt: TGTGCCAGCAGCTTAATGGGTTCGGGCCGGGGAAATGAGCAGTTCTTC

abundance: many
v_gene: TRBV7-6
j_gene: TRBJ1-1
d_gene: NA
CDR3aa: CASSLEQGRGGTEAFF
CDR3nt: TGTGCCAGCAGCTTAGAACAAGGACGGGGGGGGACTGAAGCTTTCTTT

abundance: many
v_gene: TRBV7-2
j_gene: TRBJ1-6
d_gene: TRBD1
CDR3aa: CASSLEQGYNSPLHF
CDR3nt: TGTGCCAGCAGCTTAGAACAGGGGTATAATTCACCCCTCCACTTT

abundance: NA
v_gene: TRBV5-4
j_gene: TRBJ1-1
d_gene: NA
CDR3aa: CASSLAGADTEAFF
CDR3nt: TGTGCCAGCAGCTTGGCAGGGGCGGACACTGAAGCTTTCTTT

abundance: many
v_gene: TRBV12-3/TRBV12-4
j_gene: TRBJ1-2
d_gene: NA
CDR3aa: CASSFAGGANYGYTF
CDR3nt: TGTGCCAGCAGTTTCGCTGGGGGGGCGAACTATGGCTACACCTTC

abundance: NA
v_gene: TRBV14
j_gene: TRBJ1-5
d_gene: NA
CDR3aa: CASSPGGAGQPQHF
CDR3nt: TGTGCCAGCAGCCCCGGGGGCGCGGGTCAGCCCCAGCATTTT

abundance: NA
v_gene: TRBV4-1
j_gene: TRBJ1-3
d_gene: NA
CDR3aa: CASSQCPAGASGNTIYF
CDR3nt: TGCGCCAGCAGCCAATGTCCCGCAGGGGCGAGTGGAAACACCATATATTTT

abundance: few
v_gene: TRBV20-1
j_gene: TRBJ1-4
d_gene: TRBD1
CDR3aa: CSASQGANEKLFF
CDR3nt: TGCAGTGCGAGTCAGGGGGCAAATGAAAAACTGTTTTTT

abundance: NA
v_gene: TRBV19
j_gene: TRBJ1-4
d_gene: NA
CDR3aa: CASSGRGDEKLFF
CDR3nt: TGTGCCAGTAGTGGCCGAGGGGATGAAAAACTGTTTTTT

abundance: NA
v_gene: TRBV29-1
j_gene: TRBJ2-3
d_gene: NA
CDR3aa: CSPTRWGSTDTQYF
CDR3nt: TGCAGCCCGACGAGGTGGGGTAGCACAGATACGCAGTATTTT

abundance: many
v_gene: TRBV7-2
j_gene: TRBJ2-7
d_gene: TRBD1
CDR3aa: CASSLAQGARYEQYF
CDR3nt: TGTGCCAGCAGCTTAGCGCAGGGGGCGCGCTACGAGCAGTACTTC

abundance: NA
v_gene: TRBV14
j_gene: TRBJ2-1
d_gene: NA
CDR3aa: CASSLEGVWSNEQFF
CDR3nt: TGTGCCAGCAGCCTAGAAGGGGTGTGGTCGAATGAGCAGTTCTTC

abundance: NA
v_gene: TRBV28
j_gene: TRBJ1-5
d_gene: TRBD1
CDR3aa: CASSPPGQYSNQPQHF
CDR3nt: TGTGCCAGCAGTCCTCCGGGACAGTATAGCAATCAGCCCCAGCATTTT

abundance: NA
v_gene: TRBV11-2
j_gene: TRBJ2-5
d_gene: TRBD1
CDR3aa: CASSWGERQGGPQETQYF
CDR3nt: TGTGCCAGCAGCTGGGGAGAGAGACAGGGGGGTCCACAAGAGACCCAGTACTTC

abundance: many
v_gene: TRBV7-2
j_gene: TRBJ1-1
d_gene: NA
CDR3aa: CASSLASGTEAFF
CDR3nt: TGTGCCAGCAGCTTAGCCTCGGGCACTGAAGCTTTCTTT

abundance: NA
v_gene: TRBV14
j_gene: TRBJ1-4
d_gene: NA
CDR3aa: CASSQVTNEKLFF
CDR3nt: TGTGCCAGCAGCCAGGTGACTAATGAAAAACTGTTTTTT

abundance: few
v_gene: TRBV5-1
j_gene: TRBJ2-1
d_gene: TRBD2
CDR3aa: CASSLGLVNEQFF
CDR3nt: TGCGCCAGCAGCCTGGGACTAGTCAATGAGCAGTTCTTC

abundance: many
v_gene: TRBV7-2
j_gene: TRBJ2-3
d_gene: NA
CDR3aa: CASSPSSDTQYF
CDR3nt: TGTGCCAGCAGCCCATCCTCAGATACGCAGTATTTT

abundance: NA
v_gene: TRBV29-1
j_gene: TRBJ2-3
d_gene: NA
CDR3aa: CSVGGGPTPRRLTDTQYF
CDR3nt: TGCAGCGTTGGCGGGGGCCCTACCCCCAGGAGGCTCACAGATACGCAGTATTTT

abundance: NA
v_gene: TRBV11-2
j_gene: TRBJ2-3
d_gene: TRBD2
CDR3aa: CASSLGVGGGAPDTQYF
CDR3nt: TGTGCCAGCAGCTTAGGGGTCGGCGGGGGGGCCCCAGATACGCAGTATTTT

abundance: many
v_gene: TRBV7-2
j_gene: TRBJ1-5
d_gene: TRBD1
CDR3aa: CASSSGTGNTQPQHF
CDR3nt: TGTGCCAGCAGCTCCGGGACAGGGAATACTCAGCCCCAGCATTTT

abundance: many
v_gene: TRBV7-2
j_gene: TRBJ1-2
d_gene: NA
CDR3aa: CASSPEPGHRTSYTF
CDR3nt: TGTGCCAGCAGCCCCGAACCGGGACACCGGACGAGCTACACCTTC

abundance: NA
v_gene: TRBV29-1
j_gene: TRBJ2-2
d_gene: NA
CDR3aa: CSASVANTGELFF
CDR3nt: TGCAGCGCCTCGGTTGCGAACACCGGGGAGCTGTTTTTT

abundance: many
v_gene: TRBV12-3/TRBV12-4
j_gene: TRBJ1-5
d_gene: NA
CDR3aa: CASSLTRDQPQHF
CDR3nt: TGTGCCAGCAGTTTAACGCGAGATCAGCCCCAGCATTTT

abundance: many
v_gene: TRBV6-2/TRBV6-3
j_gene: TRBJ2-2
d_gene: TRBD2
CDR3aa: CASSLGLAGGRNTGELFF
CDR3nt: TGTGCCAGCAGTCTTGGACTAGCGGGAGGGAGAAACACCGGGGAGCTGTTTTTT

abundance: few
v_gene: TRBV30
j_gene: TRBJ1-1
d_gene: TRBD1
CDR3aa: CAWRRQGGTEAFF
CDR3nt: TGTGCCTGGAGACGACAGGGCGGCACTGAAGCTTTCTTT

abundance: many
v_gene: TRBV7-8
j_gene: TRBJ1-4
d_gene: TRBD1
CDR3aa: CASSPDRVTGEKLFF
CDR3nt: TGTGCCAGCAGCCCTGACAGGGTGACTGGTGAAAAACTGTTTTTT

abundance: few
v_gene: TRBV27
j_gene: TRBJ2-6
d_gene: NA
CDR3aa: CASSRNGLESGANVLTF
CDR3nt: TGTGCCAGCAGCCGGAATGGCCTGGAGTCTGGGGCCAACGTCCTGACTTTC

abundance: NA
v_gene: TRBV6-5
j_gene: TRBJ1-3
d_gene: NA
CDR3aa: CASSYYRPNSGNTIYF
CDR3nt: TGTGCCAGCAGTTATTACAGACCTAACTCTGGAAACACCATATATTTT

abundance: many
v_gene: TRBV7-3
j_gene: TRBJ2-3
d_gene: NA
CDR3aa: CASSLTGTDYPDTQYF
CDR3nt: TGTGCCAGCAGCCTAACCGGGACGGACTATCCAGATACGCAGTATTTT

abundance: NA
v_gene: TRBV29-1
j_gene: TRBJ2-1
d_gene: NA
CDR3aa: CSVVLNMVRGRSYNEQFF
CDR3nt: TGCAGCGTTGTGCTAAACATGGTCAGGGGAAGGTCCTACAATGAGCAGTTCTTC

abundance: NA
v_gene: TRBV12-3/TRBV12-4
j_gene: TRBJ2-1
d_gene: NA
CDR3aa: CASSSPEGRNEQFF
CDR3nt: TGTGCCAGCAGCTCCCCGGAGGGGAGAAATGAGCAGTTCTTC

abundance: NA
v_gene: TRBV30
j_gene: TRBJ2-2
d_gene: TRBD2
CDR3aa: CAWSLPGVWRESTGELFF
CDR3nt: TGTGCCTGGAGTTTGCCTGGGGTGTGGCGGGAGAGTACCGGGGAGCTGTTTTTT